This TCR beta chain was sequenced during a study of CXCR3-negative and CXCR3-positive naive CD8 T cells. The study's findings and limits: A higher hydrophobicity marked the TRB CDR3s of CXCR3-positive naive cells versus CXCR3-negative naive cells. Similar TRBV-TRBJ usage was seen in naive cells (both CXCR3-negative and CXCR3-positive), but memory cells differed.

Germline lookup yields CDR1 SEHNR and CDR2 FQNEAQ (reference sequence). There are 14 residues in the CDR3. UMI-labeled 5' RACE TRB cDNA libraries were prepared from the cells. From the 5' RACE reads, TCRdb lists one entry per CDR3 protein and no DNA. Its table records under 85,000 distinct CDR3 sequences. Naive CD8+ T lymphocytes were specified as CD45RO-CCR7+CD27+CD95-. With respect to this clonotype: What it binds is not known.

The rearrangement links TRBV7-9 to TRBJ2-7; the TCRdb D gene call, TRBD1, has no DNA to confirm it. The source is a human donor in good health. Some clones in this sample may be carry-over from other donors' samples. The source material was naive CXCR3+ CD8+ T cells from blood. Subset indicated: CD45RO-CCR7+CD27+CD95- naive CD8+ T cells expressing CXCR3 (TNR3+). The CDR3 sequence: CASSLGDLPREQYF.